This T cell receptor (beta chain) was captured in a study of siplizumab effects on memory and regulatory T cells. Germline CDR1 and CDR2: MNHEY and SVGAGI. Between the trimmed V and J ends, which lost 1 base and 3 bases, there was a span of 12 bases. There are 15 residues in the CDR3. Data came from immunoSEQ multiplex PCR; TCRdb stores just in-frame clones and leaves some out. The sample comprises around 110,000 clones, 94% of which are singletons, and roughly 1.8% rests with the top ten. Sequenced: non-Treg CD4+ T cells sorted from blood. V gene TRBV6-5 combines with J gene TRBJ1-1; possible D gene TRBD1, 6 bases. The TCR originated in a human donor in good health. The CDR3, as DNA: TGTGCCAGCAGTTACTGGTTCGCAGGGGACACTGAAGCTTTCTTT. Its translation: CASSYWFAGDTEAFF.